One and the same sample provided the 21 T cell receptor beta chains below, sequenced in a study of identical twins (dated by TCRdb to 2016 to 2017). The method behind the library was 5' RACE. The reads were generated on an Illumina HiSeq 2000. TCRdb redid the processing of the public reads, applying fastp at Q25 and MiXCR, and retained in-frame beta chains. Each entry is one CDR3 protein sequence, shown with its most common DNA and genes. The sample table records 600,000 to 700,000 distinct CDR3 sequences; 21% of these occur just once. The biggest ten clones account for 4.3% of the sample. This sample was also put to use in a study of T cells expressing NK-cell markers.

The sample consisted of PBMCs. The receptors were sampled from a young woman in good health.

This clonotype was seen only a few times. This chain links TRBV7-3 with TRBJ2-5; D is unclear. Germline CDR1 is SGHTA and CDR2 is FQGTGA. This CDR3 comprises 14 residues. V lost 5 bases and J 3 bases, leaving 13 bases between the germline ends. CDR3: CASSLSGPKETQYF. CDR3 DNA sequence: TGTGCCAGCAGCCTATCCGGGCCAAAAGAGACCCAGTACTTC.

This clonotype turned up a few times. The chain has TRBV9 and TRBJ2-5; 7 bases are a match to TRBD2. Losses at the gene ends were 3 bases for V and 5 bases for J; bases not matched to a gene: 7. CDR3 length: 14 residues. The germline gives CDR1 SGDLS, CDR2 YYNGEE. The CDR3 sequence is CASSASSGRETQYF. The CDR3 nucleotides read TGTGCCAGCAGCGCATCTAGCGGTAGGGAGACCCAGTACTTC.

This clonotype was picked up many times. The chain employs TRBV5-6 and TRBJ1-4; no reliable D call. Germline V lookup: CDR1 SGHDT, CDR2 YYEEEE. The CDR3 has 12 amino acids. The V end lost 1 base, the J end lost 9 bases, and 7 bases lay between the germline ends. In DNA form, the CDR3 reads TGTGCCAGCAGCTTGAACGCCAAAAAACTGTTTTTT. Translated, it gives CASSLNAKKLFF.

CDR3 residues: CASSSRTSGSWGSGNEQFF. CDR3 coding DNA: TGTGCCAGCAGCTCAAGGACTAGCGGGAGTTGGGGATCGGGGAATGAGCAGTTCTTC. The gene calls are TRBV5-5 and TRBJ2-1, with TRBD2 matching over 13 bases. Germline assignment: CDR1 SGHKS and CDR2 YYEKEE (reference sequence). The V segment lost 3 bases and the J segment 7 bases; nucleotides outside the gene matches: 16. The CDR3 loop spans 19 amino acids.

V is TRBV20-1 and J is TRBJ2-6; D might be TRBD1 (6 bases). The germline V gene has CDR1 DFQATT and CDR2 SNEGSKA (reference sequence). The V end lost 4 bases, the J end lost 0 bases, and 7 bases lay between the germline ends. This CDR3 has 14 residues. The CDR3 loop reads CSATGDSGANVLTF. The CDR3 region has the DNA TGCAGTGCTACAGGGGACTCTGGGGCCAACGTCCTGACTTTC.

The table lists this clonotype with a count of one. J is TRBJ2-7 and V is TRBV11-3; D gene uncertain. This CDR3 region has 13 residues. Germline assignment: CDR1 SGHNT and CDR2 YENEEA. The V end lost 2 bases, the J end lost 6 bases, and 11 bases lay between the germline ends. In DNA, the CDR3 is TGTGCCAGCAGCTTAATATGGGTTAGCGAGCAGTACTTC. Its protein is CASSLIWVSEQYF.

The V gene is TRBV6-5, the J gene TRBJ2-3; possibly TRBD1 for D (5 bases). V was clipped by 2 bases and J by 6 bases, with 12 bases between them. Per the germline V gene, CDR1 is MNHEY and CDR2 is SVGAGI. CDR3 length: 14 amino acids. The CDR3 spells CASSYTSDTDTQYF. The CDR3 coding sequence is TGTGCCAGCAGTTACACCTCGGACACGGATACGCAGTATTTT.

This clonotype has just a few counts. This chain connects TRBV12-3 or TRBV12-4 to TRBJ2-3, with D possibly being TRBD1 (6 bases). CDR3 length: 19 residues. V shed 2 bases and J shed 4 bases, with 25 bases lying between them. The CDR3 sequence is CASSLLLAVGADPADTQYF. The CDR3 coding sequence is TGTGCCAGCAGTTTACTCCTCGCCGTGGGGGCCGACCCCGCAGATACGCAGTATTTT.

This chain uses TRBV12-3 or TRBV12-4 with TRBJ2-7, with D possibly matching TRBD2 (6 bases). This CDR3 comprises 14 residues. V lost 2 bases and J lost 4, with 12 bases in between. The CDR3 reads CASSLYGGRYEQYF. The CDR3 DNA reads TGTGCCAGCAGTTTATACGGGGGTAGATACGAGCAGTACTTC.

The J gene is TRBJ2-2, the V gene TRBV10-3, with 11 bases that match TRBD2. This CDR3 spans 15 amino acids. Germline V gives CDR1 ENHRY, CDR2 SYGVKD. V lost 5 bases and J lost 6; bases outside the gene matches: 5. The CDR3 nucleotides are TGTGCCATCAGTCTAACTAGCGGGAGTTCCGGGGAGCTGTTTTTT. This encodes CAISLTSGSSGELFF.

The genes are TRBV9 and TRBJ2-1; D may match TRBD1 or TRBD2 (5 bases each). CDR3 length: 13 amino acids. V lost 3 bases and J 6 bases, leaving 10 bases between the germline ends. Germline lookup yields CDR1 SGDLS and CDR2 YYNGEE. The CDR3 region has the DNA TGTGCCAGCAGCGATGGGGGATCCAATGAGCAGTTCTTC. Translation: CASSDGGSNEQFF.

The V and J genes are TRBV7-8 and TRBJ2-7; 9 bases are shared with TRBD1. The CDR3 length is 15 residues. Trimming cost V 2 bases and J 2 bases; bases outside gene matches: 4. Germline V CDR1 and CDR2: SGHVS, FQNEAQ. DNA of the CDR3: TGTGCCAGCAGCTTAAGGACAGGGGAGACCTACGAGCAGTACTTC. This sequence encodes CASSLRTGETYEQYF.

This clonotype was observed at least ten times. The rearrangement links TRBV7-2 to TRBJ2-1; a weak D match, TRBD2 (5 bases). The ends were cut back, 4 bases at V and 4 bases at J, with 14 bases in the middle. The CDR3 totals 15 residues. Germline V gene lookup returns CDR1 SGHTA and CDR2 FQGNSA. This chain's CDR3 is CASSYAPSRYNEQFF. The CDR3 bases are TGTGCCAGCAGCTACGCCCCTAGCAGGTACAATGAGCAGTTCTTC.

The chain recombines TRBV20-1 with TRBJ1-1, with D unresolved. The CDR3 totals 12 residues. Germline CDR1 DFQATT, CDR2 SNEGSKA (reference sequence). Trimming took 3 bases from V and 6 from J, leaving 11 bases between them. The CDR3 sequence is CSASLGRAEAFF. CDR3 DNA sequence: TGCAGTGCTAGCTTGGGTCGGGCTGAAGCTTTCTTT.

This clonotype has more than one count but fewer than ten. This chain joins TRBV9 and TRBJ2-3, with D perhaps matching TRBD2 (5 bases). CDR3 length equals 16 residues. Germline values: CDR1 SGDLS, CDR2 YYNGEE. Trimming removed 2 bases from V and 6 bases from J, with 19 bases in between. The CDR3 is CASSVRGLGLRDTQYF. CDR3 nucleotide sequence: TGTGCCAGCAGCGTCCGCGGACTGGGCCTGAGGGATACGCAGTATTTT.

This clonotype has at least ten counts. The CDR3 bases are TGTGCCAGCAGTTTATGGGGAGCGGGTGACCTCACCTACGAGCAGTACTTC. Translating gives CASSLWGAGDLTYEQYF. This chain connects TRBV12-3 or TRBV12-4 to TRBJ2-7; a possible D gene is TRBD2 (6 bases). V lost 2 bases and J lost 2, with 19 bases in between. The CDR3 runs to 17 residues.

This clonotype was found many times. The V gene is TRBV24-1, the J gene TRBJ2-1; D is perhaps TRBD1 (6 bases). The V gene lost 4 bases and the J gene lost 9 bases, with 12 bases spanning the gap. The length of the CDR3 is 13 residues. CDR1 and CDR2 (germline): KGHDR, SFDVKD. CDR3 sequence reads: CATSELQGSEQFF. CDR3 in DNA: TGTGCCACCAGTGAGCTACAGGGTTCTGAGCAGTTCTTC.

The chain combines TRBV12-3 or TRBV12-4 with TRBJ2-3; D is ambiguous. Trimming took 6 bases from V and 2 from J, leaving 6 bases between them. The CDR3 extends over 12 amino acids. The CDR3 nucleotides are TGTGCCAGCAGGACGCACACAGATACGCAGTATTTT. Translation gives CASRTHTDTQYF.

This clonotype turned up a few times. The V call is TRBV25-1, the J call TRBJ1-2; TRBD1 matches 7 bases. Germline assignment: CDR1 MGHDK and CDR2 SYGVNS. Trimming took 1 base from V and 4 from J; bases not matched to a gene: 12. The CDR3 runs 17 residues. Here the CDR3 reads CASSELEGRGKSYGYTF. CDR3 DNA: TGTGCCAGCAGTGAATTGGAGGGCAGGGGGAAGTCCTATGGCTACACCTTC.

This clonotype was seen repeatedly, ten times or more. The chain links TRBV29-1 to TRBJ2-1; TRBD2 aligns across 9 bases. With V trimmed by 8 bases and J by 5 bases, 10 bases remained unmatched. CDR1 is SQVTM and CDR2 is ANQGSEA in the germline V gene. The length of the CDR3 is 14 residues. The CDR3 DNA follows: TGCAGCACCCTTAGCGGGGGTACTGACAATGAGCAGTTCTTC. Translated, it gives CSTLSGGTDNEQFF.

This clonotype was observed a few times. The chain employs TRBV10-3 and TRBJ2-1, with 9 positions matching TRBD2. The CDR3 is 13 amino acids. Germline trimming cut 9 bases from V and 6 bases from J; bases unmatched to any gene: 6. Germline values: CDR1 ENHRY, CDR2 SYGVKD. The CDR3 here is CAMREGQANEQFF. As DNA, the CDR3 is TGTGCCATGCGGGAGGGCCAGGCCAATGAGCAGTTCTTC.